The rows below give T cell receptor beta chains drawn from one sample of a study of cytomegalovirus exposure and HLA in healthy donors. Produced via immunoSEQ multiplex PCR; TCRdb's table is partial and in-frame only. The repertoire holds 100,000 to 150,000 clones, with roughly 90% as singletons. Sequenced: PBMCs. These receptors all stem from a woman aged 18-29 years in good health and CMV-seronegative. Both conserved end residues are part of each CDR3. The D gene is left open where the match is weak. A row's size may be missing; if present it is once, few, many or a size class.

NA	TRBV18	TRBD1	TRBJ1-2	CASSPREGALEPNYGYTF	TGTGCCAGCTCACCACGCGAGGGGGCCTTGGAGCCTAACTATGGCTACACCTTC
NA	TRBV7-6	NA	TRBJ1-2	CASSPGNYGYTF	TGTGCCAGCAGCCCCGGGAACTATGGCTACACCTTC
NA	TRBV7-2	NA	TRBJ1-2	CASSLAGGRDYGYTF	TGTGCCAGCAGCTTAGCGGGGGGGCGTGACTATGGCTACACCTTC
NA	TRBV5-6	NA	TRBJ2-5	CASSFRSQGSPRGETQYF	TGTGCCAGCAGCTTTCGCTCCCAAGGCTCCCCCAGAGGAGAGACCCAGTACTTC
NA	TRBV7-2	TRBD1	TRBJ1-2	CASTPPGTGVFYGYTF	TGTGCCAGCACCCCCCCTGGGACAGGGGTCTTCTATGGCTACACCTTC
NA	TRBV21-1	NA	TRBJ2-1	CASRGTGGPDNEQFF	TGTGCCAGCAGAGGGACAGGGGGCCCCGACAATGAGCAGTTCTTC
NA	TRBV10-3	NA	TRBJ2-7	CAISGGDRSYEQYF	TGTGCCATCAGTGGGGGGGACAGATCCTACGAGCAGTACTTC
NA	TRBV6-5	TRBD1	TRBJ1-1	CASSYLGQGTEAFF	TGTGCCAGCAGTTACCTCGGACAGGGCACTGAAGCTTTCTTT
NA	TRBV19	TRBD1	TRBJ2-7	CASSKTRLGQGSHEQYF	TGTGCCAGTAGCAAGACCCGGTTGGGACAGGGGTCGCACGAGCAGTACTTC
NA	TRBV5-1	TRBD1	TRBJ1-1	CASSLEGRGFTEAFF	TGCGCCAGCAGCTTGGAGGGCAGGGGGTTCACTGAAGCTTTCTTT
NA	TRBV11-3	NA	TRBJ2-7	CASSVLPPGSTNYEQYF	TGTGCCAGCAGCGTATTGCCCCCAGGGTCGACAAACTACGAGCAGTACTTC
NA	TRBV18	NA	TRBJ1-2	CASSPSVYGYTF	TGTGCCAGCTCACCCTCGGTCTATGGCTACACCTTC
NA	TRBV15	NA	TRBJ1-5	CATSRDWGGGPQHF	TGTGCCACCAGCAGAGATTGGGGGGGCGGCCCCCAGCATTTT
few	TRBV6-5	TRBD1	TRBJ1-2	CASSYKGGHGYTF	TGTGCCAGCAGTTACAAAGGGGGCCATGGCTACACCTTC
few	TRBV10-3	NA	TRBJ1-5	CAISPQGSNQPQHF	TGTGCCATCAGTCCTCAGGGGAGCAATCAGCCCCAGCATTTT
NA	TRBV28	TRBD2	TRBJ2-7	CASSFYGTSGRAMQYF	TGTGCCAGCAGTTTTTACGGGACTAGCGGGAGGGCCATGCAGTACTTC
NA	TRBV6-6	NA	TRBJ2-7	CASSYGDKMGHPYF	TGTGCCAGCAGTTACGGGGACAAGATGGGGCATCCGTACTTC
NA	TRBV28	TRBD1	TRBJ1-1	CASIGGGQGRDEAFF	TGTGCCAGCATTGGGGGCGGACAGGGCCGGGATGAAGCTTTCTTT
NA	TRBV28	NA	TRBJ2-7	CASRKTGSSYEQYF	TGTGCCAGCAGGAAAACAGGAAGCTCCTACGAGCAGTACTTC
NA	TRBV12-2	NA	TRBJ2-2	CASRPFLITGELFF	TGTGCAAGTCGCCCCTTTCTTATCACCGGGGAGCTGTTTTTT
NA	TRBV28	NA	TRBJ2-3	CASTDRTLTDTQYF	TGTGCCAGCACGGACAGAACTCTCACAGATACGCAGTATTTT
NA	TRBV2	NA	TRBJ1-5	CASVLIGQRVYSNQPQHF	TGTGCCAGCGTATTGATTGGACAGAGGGTATATAGCAATCAGCCCCAGCATTTT
NA	TRBV7-2	TRBD1	TRBJ1-2	CASSLDRGNYGYTF	TGTGCCAGCAGCTTAGACAGGGGGAACTATGGCTACACCTTC
NA	TRBV28	TRBD1	TRBJ1-4	CASSTPLGTGDAEKLFF	TGTGCCAGCAGCACCCCTCTCGGAACAGGGGATGCCGAAAAACTGTTTTTT
NA	TRBV2	TRBD1	TRBJ1-4	CASRRQGREKLFF	TGTGCCAGCAGAAGACAGGGGAGGGAAAAACTGTTTTTT
NA	TRBV2	NA	TRBJ1-1	CAKRGGEAEAFF	TGTGCCAAGCGCGGGGGAGAGGCTGAAGCTTTCTTT
NA	TRBV5-1	NA	TRBJ1-2	CASSNQDSSQRGYTF	TGCGCCAGCAGCAACCAGGACAGCTCGCAGCGCGGCTACACCTTC
NA	TRBV4-2	NA	TRBJ2-1	CASSQGTLEMSNEQFF	TGTGCCAGCAGCCAAGGAACCCTAGAAATGTCCAATGAGCAGTTCTTC